This TCR beta chain was identified in a study of blood T cell repertoires in COVID-19. For the study at large: Sites across the United States, Italy and Spain contributed samples from acute and convalescent COVID-19. PBMCs, B-cell-depleted T cells, or T cells were the source of the cDNA or gDNA that made up the material.

This CDR3 contains 13 residues. The V end was cut by 5 bases, the J end by 1 base, with 8 bases between. Germline lookup yields CDR1 MGHDK and CDR2 SYGVNS. TCRdb's table, derived via immunoSEQ multiplex PCR, lists solely in-frame clones and lacks some. Counted here are 44,000 or so clones, less than 85% occurring once; the ten biggest clones make up 4% to 5.5%. The chain employs TRBV25-1 and TRBJ1-1, with D perhaps TRBD1 (5 bases). Specimen: peripheral blood. The receptor was isolated from a man aged 45-60 years with active COVID-19. In DNA, the CDR3 is TGTGCCAGCAGTATCACAGGGAACACTGAAGCTTTCTTT. This sequence encodes CASSITGNTEAFF.